The clone carrying this T cell receptor (beta chain) was counted ten times or more. Antigen specificity is unknown. V dropped 4 bases and J dropped 0 bases, with 13 bases sitting between them. Germline V gives CDR1 DFQATT, CDR2 SNEGSKA (reference sequence). This CDR3 contains 15 residues. The sample belongs to a study of human T cells and chemical hapten exposure. Original data processing: Ranging from roughly 23,224 to 750,000, TCR counts per sample had a median value of 95,638. TCRdb reanalysed the RACE reads using MiXCR and keeps one entry per CDR3 protein. These V and J calls rely on TCRdb rather than the paper's analysis. Of 180,000 or so distinct CDR3 sequences in the sample, roughly 14% were seen once. Time point defined: patch test 1, 2 weeks after DPC sensitization. Treatment indicated: therapeutic diphenylcyclopropenone sensitization with weekly scalp DPC. Study-level results: After DPC sensitization, TCRs above 1 in 1000 frequency showed no change.

This material consisted of whole blood, taken in connection with sensitization to the hapten diphenylcyclopropenone (DPC). The chain links TRBV20-1 to TRBJ1-5; D remains ambiguous. The origin of this receptor is a woman aged 25 to 39 with alopecia areata. Some clones in this sample may be carry-over from other donors' samples. For the CDR3, the DNA is TGCAGTGCTAACGGAGGCCAATATAGCAATCAGCCCCAGCATTTT. Residues: CSANGGQYSNQPQHF.